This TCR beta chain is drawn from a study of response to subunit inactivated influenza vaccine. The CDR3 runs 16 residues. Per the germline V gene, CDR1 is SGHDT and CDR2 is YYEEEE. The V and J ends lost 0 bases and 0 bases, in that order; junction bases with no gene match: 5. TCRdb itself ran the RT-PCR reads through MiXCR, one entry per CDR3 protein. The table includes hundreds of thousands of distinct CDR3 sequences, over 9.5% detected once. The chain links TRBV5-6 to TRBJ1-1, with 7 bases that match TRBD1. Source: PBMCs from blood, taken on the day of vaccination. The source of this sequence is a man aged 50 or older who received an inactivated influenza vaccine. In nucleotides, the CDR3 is TGTGCCAGCAGCTTGGGGCCGGGACAGCTGAACACTGAAGCTTTCTTT. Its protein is CASSLGPGQLNTEAFF.